These 15 T cell receptor beta chains originate from one sample sequenced in a study of shared clonotypes between healthy human individuals. TCRdb's copy holds only in-frame clones and misses some; the assay was immunoSEQ multiplex PCR. The repertoire holds about 2.4 million clones, with over 85% as singletons. Material: naive CD4+ T cells from PBMCs. The subset is: CD45RA+ positively selected. All receptors derive from a man aged 18 to 29 in good health. Some clones in this sample may be carry-over from other donors' samples.

The count of this clone is one. The chain links TRBV28 to TRBJ1-2; D is perhaps TRBD1 (5 bases). This CDR3 region has 15 residues. With 7 bases removed from V and 2 bases from J, the gap between germline ends came to 17 bases. From germline, CDR1 is MDHEN and CDR2 SYDVKM. CDR3 amino acids: CASIATAPPNYGYTF. CDR3 nucleotide sequence: TGTGCCAGCATTGCGACAGCACCACCCAACTATGGCTACACCTTC.

The rearrangement links TRBV6-6 to TRBJ1-4; no clear D gene. Germline V gene data show CDR1 as MNHNY and CDR2 as SVGAGI (reference sequence). V was pared by 5 bases and J by 5 bases, with 9 bases between. The CDR3 is 13 amino acids. Here the CDR3 reads CASSRDLNEKLFF. As DNA, the CDR3 is TGTGCCAGCAGTCGTGACCTAAATGAAAAACTGTTTTTT.

Worth noting for this clone: The identical CDR3 is also encoded by other nucleotide sequences in the sample. For the CDR3, the DNA is TGCGCCAGCAGCTTACAGGGACAGAACACTGAAGCTTTCTTT. Amino acids: CASSLQGQNTEAFF. The chain joins TRBV5-1 to TRBJ1-1; weak D call: TRBD1 (6 bases). The CDR3 runs to 14 residues. The germline V gene has CDR1 SGHRS and CDR2 YFSETQ. Deletions cut 2 bases from V and 1 base from J, with 9 bases between.

The chain is built from TRBV29-1 and TRBJ2-1, with 11 nucleotides matching TRBD1. The V gene's germline CDR1 is SQVTM and CDR2 ANQGSEA. The CDR3 has 19 residues. V trimming: 6 bases; J trimming: 1 base; junction bases outside the gene matches: 17. The DNA of the CDR3 is TGCAGCGTCCGTAGGCAGGGACAGGGGGAAGGTGGGTCCTACAATGAGCAGTTCTTC. Protein: CSVRRQGQGEGGSYNEQFF.

This clone came up once. In the same sample, other DNA sequences code for this CDR3. The chain carries TRBV2 and TRBJ1-5; no clear D. Germline lookup yields CDR1 SNHLY and CDR2 FYNNEI. Trimming left V 1 base short and J 0 bases short, with 4 bases between. The CDR3 is 14 amino acids. The CDR3 sequence is CASSEGSSNQPQHF. The DNA of the CDR3 is TGTGCCAGCAGTGAAGGCAGTAGCAATCAGCCCCAGCATTTT.

The rearrangement joins TRBV18 to TRBJ1-2; D unclear. CDR3 length: 16 amino acids. Germline V CDR1 and CDR2: KGHSH, LQKENI. Trimming took off 8 bases at V and 0 bases at J, with 19 bases between the two ends. CDR3 DNA sequence: TGTGCCAGCAGCACTCAGAGAAGCTCAGCTAACTATGGCTACACCTTC. Its translation: CASSTQRSSANYGYTF. The complete variable domain, with remaining parts taken from reference TRBV18 and TRBJ1-2, reads NAGVMQNPRHLVRRRGQEARLRCSPMKGHSHVYWYRQLPEEGLKFMVYLQKENIIDESGMPKERFSAEFPKEGPSILRIQQVVRGDSAAYFCASSTQRSSANYGYTFGSGTRLTVV.

This chain uses TRBV7-2 with TRBJ2-7, with D unresolved. The germline gives CDR1 SGHTA, CDR2 FQGNSA. The CDR3 is 16 residues long. The V end lost 7 bases, the J end lost 1 base, and 20 bases lay between the germline ends. This CDR3 is CASTVKTPLGSYEQYF. CDR3 nucleotides: TGTGCCAGCACCGTTAAGACCCCCCTCGGGTCCTACGAGCAGTACTTC.

The chain has TRBV7-2 and TRBJ1-4, with TRBD1 identical over 7 bases. J was trimmed by 0 bases and V by 3 bases; bases with no gene match: 7. Germline CDR1 is SGHTA and CDR2 is FQGNSA. This CDR3 has 17 residues. The CDR3 sequence is CASSFYRGSATNEKLFF. In DNA, the CDR3 is TGTGCCAGCAGCTTTTACAGGGGATCAGCAACTAATGAAAAACTGTTTTTT.

As concerns this clone: Mismatch with germline at one junction end may stem from a read error. The V call is TRBV20-1, the J call TRBJ1-2; D is possibly TRBD1 (5 bases). Germline lookup yields CDR1 DFQATT and CDR2 SNEGSKA (reference sequence). This CDR3 has 11 residues. CDR3 loop: CSARLSIGRTF. CDR3 nucleotides: TGCAGTGCTAGACTCTCGATCGGGAGGACATTC.

This sequence joins TRBV27 and TRBJ2-1; 9 bases agree with TRBD1. Germline values: CDR1 MNHEY, CDR2 SMNVEV (reference sequence). The CDR3 totals 15 residues. After removal of 6 bases from V and 1 base from J, the junction contained 4 bases not matched to a gene. In DNA form, the CDR3 reads TGTGCCAGCAGGGGACAGGGTGGGTCCTACAATGAGCAGTTCTTC. It translates to CASRGQGGSYNEQFF.

The chain combines TRBV4-1 with TRBJ2-1, with 15 positions matching TRBD2. Germline V lookup: CDR1 MGHRA, CDR2 YSYEKL. V was clipped by 3 bases and J by 2 bases; unmatched bases: 8. This CDR3 has 19 amino acids. The CDR3 DNA is TGCGCCAGCAGCCAGGGTCCCGGGACTAGCGGGAGGCCCTACAATGAGCAGTTCTTC. Translating gives CASSQGPGTSGRPYNEQFF.

A word on this clone: The sample contains more than one DNA sequence encoding this CDR3. V gene TRBV5-1 combines with J gene TRBJ1-3; 8 bases match TRBD1. This CDR3 contains 16 residues. J gave up 0 bases and V 0 bases, and 2 bases lay outside the gene matches. CDR1 is SGHRS and CDR2 is YFSETQ in the germline V gene. CDR3 residues: CASSLAGGSSGNTIYF. The DNA for the CDR3 is TGCGCCAGCAGCTTGGCAGGGGGCTCCTCTGGAAACACCATATATTTT.

The chain combines TRBV11-2 with TRBJ1-2, with 8 bases matching TRBD1. The ends lost 4 bases at V and 0 bases at J; junction bases unmatched: 10. The length of the CDR3 is 17 residues. CDR1 and CDR2 (germline): SGHAT, FQNNGV. For the CDR3, the DNA is TGTGCCAGCAGCTCCCTTGGGGGACAGGCTTCTAACTATGGCTACACCTTC. It specifies CASSSLGGQASNYGYTF.

As DNA, the CDR3 is TGTGCCAGCAGGCTGACTAGTGGTGAGCAGTTCTTC. Encoded protein: CASRLTSGEQFF. J is TRBJ2-1 and V is TRBV28; the D gene is possibly TRBD2 (6 bases). The CDR3 spans 12 residues. Per the germline V gene, CDR1 is MDHEN and CDR2 is SYDVKM. V was cut by 6 bases and J by 9 bases, with 12 bases left in between.

The chain has TRBV12-5 and TRBJ2-3; 10 positions agree with TRBD2. The germline V gene encodes CDR1 LGHNT and CDR2 FRNRAP. This CDR3 has 15 residues. After removal of 7 bases from V and 2 bases from J, the junction contained 6 bases not matched to a gene. DNA for the CDR3: TGTGCTAGTGCGGAAGCGGGAGGGAACACAGATACGCAGTATTTT. Translated: CASAEAGGNTDTQYF.